The T cell receptor (beta chain) under discussion was sequenced for a study of Graves' ophthalmopathy and Graves' hyperthyroidism. This clonotype has a count of ten or more. Amplified TCR beta CDR3 regions were obtained using RNA transcripts as template. HTBI primers served in a first-round RT-PCR, which a second-round multiplex PCR followed. TCRdb independently ran MiXCR on the multiplex PCR reads; one entry per CDR3 protein. This sample has some 400,000 distinct CDR3 sequences, with around 19% found just once. Per germline, CDR1 SGHTA and CDR2 FQGNSA. Trimming pared 10 bases from V and 1 base from J, leaving 11 bases between. The CDR3 loop spans 12 amino acids. The diagnosis was founded upon clinical symptoms, serum thyroxine, TRAb, thyroid ultrasound and orbital computed tomography.

The sequencing sample was made of peripheral blood. This chain connects TRBV7-2 to TRBJ2-7, with D perhaps TRBD1 (6 bases). The TCR sequence derives from a woman aged 18-35 years with Graves' ophthalmopathy. This CDR3 reads CATRGPSYEQYF. CDR3 DNA sequence: TGTGCCACCAGGGGCCCTTCCTACGAGCAGTACTTC.